Following are 6 T cell receptor beta chains from one sample sequenced in a study of T cells in Graves' hyperthyroidism and ophthalmopathy. Amplification of TCR beta CDR3 regions was performed using RNA transcripts as template. The HTBI primer set was used in a first-round RT-PCR of the TCR CDR3. TCRdb independently ran MiXCR on the multiplex PCR reads; one entry per CDR3 protein. The sample lists 450,000 to 600,000 distinct CDR3 sequences; about 20% were seen once. Sequenced input: blood. Receptor source: a man between 40 and 49 years old with Graves' ophthalmopathy.

This clonotype occurred many times. The chain employs TRBV28 and TRBJ1-1; possible D gene TRBD1, 5 bases. Germline loops: CDR1 MDHEN, CDR2 SYDVKM. This CDR3 has 14 amino acids. Trimming pared 6 bases from V and 1 base from J, leaving 12 bases between. This CDR3 reads CASSLGRRNTEAFF. CDR3 coding DNA: TGTGCCAGCAGCTTGGGACGGCGGAACACTGAAGCTTTCTTT. The full variable domain, in which reference TRBV28 and TRBJ1-1 provide the parts outside the CDR3, is DVKVTQSSRYLVKRTGEKVFLECVQDMDHENMFWYRQDPGLGLRLIYFSYDVKMKEKGDIPEGYSVSREKKERFSLILESASTNQTSMYLCASSLGRRNTEAFFGQGTRLTVV.

This clonotype was detected a few times. This CDR3 is CASSLLGGREQYF. The CDR3 region has the DNA TGTGCCAGCAGCCTGCTGGGGGGACGCGAGCAGTACTTC. This chain joins TRBV12-3 or TRBV12-4 and TRBJ2-7; weak D call: TRBD2 (6 bases). The V and J ends lost 6 bases and 6 bases respectively, with 15 bases between them. The CDR3 has 13 residues.

This clonotype was detected only a few times. This chain connects TRBV7-2 to TRBJ1-1, with D hard to call. Germline CDR1 is SGHTA and CDR2 is FQGNSA. The germline V and J ends were trimmed by 5 bases and 0 bases, with 10 bases remaining between them. CDR3 length equals 14 residues. The CDR3 sequence is CASSRASVNTEAFF. In nucleotides, the CDR3 is TGTGCCAGCAGCCGTGCGTCGGTGAACACTGAAGCTTTCTTT.

The rearrangement links TRBV27 to TRBJ2-3; D gene ambiguous. CDR1 is MNHEY, CDR2 SMNVEV, per germline (reference sequence). This CDR3 comprises 14 residues. Trimming left V 0 bases short and J 6 bases short, with 10 bases between. DNA of the CDR3: TGTGCCAGCAGTTTATCGCCGGTTTCCGATACGCAGTATTTT. This gives the protein CASSLSPVSDTQYF.

CDR3 sequence: CSAGTGDSYEQYF. CDR3 DNA: TGCAGTGCCGGGACAGGGGACTCCTACGAGCAGTACTTC. The chain employs TRBV20-1 and TRBJ2-7, with 10 bases lining up with TRBD1. With 6 bases clipped from V and 0 bases from J, the junction kept 2 bases outside the gene matches. The CDR3 has 13 amino acids. Germline CDR1 is DFQATT and CDR2 is SNEGSKA (reference sequence).

Many counts were recorded for this clonotype. The chain combines TRBV30 with TRBJ2-4; tentatively, D is TRBD2 (5 bases). The CDR3 runs to 12 residues. V lost 1 base, J lost 7 bases, and 8 bases lay in between. Germline V CDR1 and CDR2: GTSNPN, SVGIG (reference sequence). DNA of the CDR3: TGTGCCTGGAGTGGAGGGTTTAACATTCAGTACTTC. This translates into CAWSGGFNIQYF.